Listed here is a single TCR beta chain. A read error may produce the germline difference seen at one junction end. Using RNA template, CDR3s of TCR alpha and beta were amplified with iRepertoire arm-PCR. Using its own MiXCR run on the multiplex PCR reads, TCRdb lists one record per CDR3 protein. This sample has approximately 400,000 distinct CDR3 sequences, with around 45% found just once. This sample was included in a study of glioma-infiltrating T cells. This CDR3 is built from 18 residues. The germline V gene has CDR1 SEHNR and CDR2 FQNEAQ (reference sequence). This chain connects TRBV7-9 to TRBJ2-1, with 10 bases identical to TRBD2. The sequence came from a human donor with low-grade glioma or glioblastoma, undergoing nonglioma brain surgery, or in good health (not recorded which). Input material: glioma tissue, nonneoplastic brain tissue, or PBMCs (not recorded which). DNA for the CDR3: TGTGCCAGCGGCTTGACGGGACTAGCGAAACGATCCTACAATGAGCAGTTCTTC. Amino acid sequence: CASGLTGLAKRSYNEQFF.